These 18 T cell receptor beta chains were sequenced from one sample in a study of blood T cell repertoires in COVID-19. Some clones are missing from TCRdb's copy, which holds only in-frame ones; the method was immunoSEQ multiplex PCR. In the table there are 65,000 to 95,000 clones, 70% to 90% of which are singletons. The specimen was peripheral blood. These receptors originate from a man older than 75 with active or convalescent COVID-19.

The V and J genes are TRBV11-3 and TRBJ1-4, with D perhaps TRBD1 (5 bases). Germline V gene data show CDR1 as SGHNT and CDR2 as YENEEA. This CDR3 spans 15 amino acids. V was pared by 3 bases and J by 7 bases, with 15 bases between. This chain's CDR3 is CASSLKGRRGEKLFF. In nucleotides, the CDR3 is TGTGCCAGCAGCTTGAAGGGACGGAGGGGTGAAAAACTGTTTTTT.

The rearrangement joins TRBV3-1 (or the pseudogene TRBV3-2) to TRBJ2-1; a possible D gene is TRBD1 (6 bases). Deletions cut 3 bases from V and 12 bases from J, with 12 bases between. CDR1 and CDR2 (germline): LGHDT, YNNKEL (reference sequence). The CDR3 runs to 12 residues. The CDR3 bases are TGTGCCAGCAGCCAGGGACCCAGGGGGCAGTTCTTC. This codes for CASSQGPRGQFF.

CDR3 DNA: TGTGCCTGGAGTGGACTAGCGGGGAGCACAGATACGCAGTATTTT. Its translation is CAWSGLAGSTDTQYF. The chain links TRBV30 to TRBJ2-3, with 11 bases aligning to TRBD2. CDR3 size: 15 residues. Per germline, CDR1 GTSNPN and CDR2 SVGIG (reference sequence). The J segment lost 0 bases and the V segment lost 1 base, leaving 0 bases of the junction unmatched.

The chain links TRBV5-1 to TRBJ2-2; 10 positions agree with TRBD1. There are 17 residues in the CDR3. Losses at the gene ends were 4 bases for V and 6 bases for J; bases not matched to a gene: 12. Germline V gene sequence: CDR1 SGHRS, CDR2 YFSETQ. The CDR3: CASSLGPRTGGSGELFF. The CDR3 coding sequence is TGCGCCAGCAGCCTTGGCCCTCGGACAGGGGGGTCCGGGGAGCTGTTTTTT. The whole variable domain, remainder taken from reference TRBV5-1 and TRBJ2-2, is KAGVTQTPRYLIKTRGQQVTLSCSPISGHRSVSWYQQTPGQGLQFLFEYFSETQRNKGNFPGRFSGRQFSNSRSEMNVSTLELGDSALYLCASSLGPRTGGSGELFFGEGSRLTVL.

This chain connects TRBV7-9 to TRBJ2-6; a weak D match, TRBD2 (6 bases). The V gene's germline CDR1 is SEHNR and CDR2 FQNEAQ (reference sequence). The CDR3 is made up of 18 amino acids. Deletions cut 1 base from V and 1 base from J, with 14 bases between. The CDR3 coding sequence is TGTGCCAGCAGCTTAGGGGCAGGGAGGAGATCTGGGGCCAACGTCCTGACTTTC. This sequence encodes CASSLGAGRRSGANVLTF. Complete variable domain (other parts from reference TRBV7-9 and TRBJ2-6): DTGVSQNPRHKITKRGQNVTFRCDPISEHNRLYWYRQTLGQGPEFLTYFQNEAQLEKSRLLSDRFSAERPKGSFSTLEIQRTEQGDSAMYLCASSLGAGRRSGANVLTFGAGSRLTVL.

The chain is built from TRBV24-1 and TRBJ2-3; 10 bases line up with TRBD2. Germline CDR1 is KGHDR and CDR2 is SFDVKD. The length of the CDR3 is 15 residues. The V and J ends lost 3 bases and 8 bases, in that order; junction bases with no gene match: 7. Here the CDR3 reads CATSDPGLAGVTQYF. DNA of the CDR3: TGTGCCACCAGTGATCCCGGGCTAGCGGGAGTTACGCAGTATTTT.

This clone has just one count. The chain uses TRBV6-4 and TRBJ2-3; 7 bases are a match to TRBD2. Unmatched junction bases numbered 6, after V lost 4 bases and J lost 2 bases. This CDR3 has 15 amino acids. In germline, CDR1 is MRHNA, CDR2 SNTAGT. CDR3 DNA sequence: TGTGCCAGCAGTGCAGGGCGGGAGACCACAGATACGCAGTATTTT. This gives the protein CASSAGRETTDTQYF.

This clone has a single count. V usage is TRBV19 and J usage is TRBJ1-3; D gene uncertain. Between the trimmed V and J ends, which lost 6 bases and 3 bases, there was a span of 9 bases. The CDR3 is made up of 13 amino acids. Germline V gives CDR1 LNHDA, CDR2 SQIVND (reference sequence). The chain's CDR3 is CASRPPGGNTIYF. The CDR3 DNA reads as TGTGCCAGTAGGCCCCCGGGTGGAAACACCATATATTTT.

This clone was seen only a few times. The genes are TRBV24-1 and TRBJ2-2; the D is unclear. This CDR3 is built from 15 residues. Deletions cut 5 bases from V and 4 bases from J, with 13 bases between. The V gene's germline CDR1 is KGHDR and CDR2 SFDVKD. This chain's CDR3 is CATSVASLSTGELFF. DNA of the CDR3: TGTGCCACCAGTGTTGCGAGTTTGAGCACCGGGGAGCTGTTTTTT.

This clone was seen a single time. The V and J genes are TRBV3-1 (or the pseudogene TRBV3-2) and TRBJ1-1, with D possibly TRBD1 on 5 matching bases. Per germline, CDR1 LGHDT and CDR2 YNNKEL (reference sequence). Trimming removed 3 bases from V and 10 bases from J, with 18 bases in between. The CDR3 covers 14 residues. The CDR3 spells CASSQNPTVSGAFF. The CDR3 nucleotides read TGTGCCAGCAGCCAGAACCCGACAGTTTCGGGAGCTTTCTTT.

This clone was seen a single time. This sequence joins TRBV16 and TRBJ2-7; no reliable D call. V was pared by 1 base and J by 0 bases, with 10 bases between. Germline-derived CDR1 and CDR2 are KGHSY and FQNENV. The CDR3 has 15 residues. In DNA, the CDR3 is TGTGCCAGCAGCCAATACCCAGGCGTCTCCTACGAGCAGTACGTC. Its protein is CASSQYPGVSYEQYV.

The chain combines TRBV5-1 with TRBJ2-3, with a weak D call TRBD2 (6 bases). This CDR3 spans 16 amino acids. CDR1 and CDR2 (germline): SGHRS, YFSETQ. V gave up 0 bases and J gave up 0 bases, with 11 bases separating them. CDR3 in amino acids: CASSLVGDSSTDTQYF. In DNA, the CDR3 is TGCGCCAGCAGCTTGGTCGGGGACTCTAGCACAGATACGCAGTATTTT.

This clone was seen a handful of times. The chain joins TRBV19 to TRBJ2-5; D is uncertain. Trimming stripped 2 bases from V and 5 bases from J, with 12 bases between. Germline CDR1 LNHDA, CDR2 SQIVND (reference sequence). This CDR3 contains 14 residues. The CDR3 region has the DNA TGTGCCAGTAGTATATGGTCGGCGGCGGAGACCCAGTACTTC. It yields the protein CASSIWSAAETQYF.

The chain recombines TRBV28 with TRBJ1-5, with 7 bases identical to TRBD1. The germline V gene has CDR1 MDHEN and CDR2 SYDVKM. V lost 8 bases, J lost 3 bases, and 4 bases stayed unmatched. This CDR3 is 13 amino acids long. The CDR3 nucleotides are TGTGCCAGCGGGGGACAGAACAATCAGCCCCAGCATTTT. Its translation is CASGGQNNQPQHF.

V gene TRBV5-6 combines with J gene TRBJ2-5, with a possible D match to TRBD1 (6 bases). This CDR3 comprises 15 residues. The V end was cut by 3 bases, the J end by 5 bases, with 17 bases between. Per germline, CDR1 SGHDT and CDR2 YYEEEE. Here the CDR3 reads CASSYRTATGETQYF. The CDR3 DNA sequence: TGTGCCAGCAGCTACCGGACAGCTACCGGGGAGACCCAGTACTTC.

Only one count was recorded for this clone. The chain combines TRBV5-4 with TRBJ2-3; possibly TRBD1 for D (6 bases). This CDR3 contains 15 residues. The germline gives CDR1 SGHNT, CDR2 YYREEE (reference sequence). Trimming cost V 7 bases and J 2 bases, with 17 bases left between them. This CDR3 reads CASFPGHQHTDTQYF. The CDR3 DNA follows: TGTGCCAGCTTTCCGGGACACCAACACACAGATACGCAGTATTTT.

The chain couples TRBV7-9 to TRBJ2-1, with D possibly being TRBD2 (6 bases). CDR1 is SEHNR, CDR2 FQNEAQ, per germline (reference sequence). Trimming left V 3 bases short and J 2 bases short, with 11 bases between. The CDR3 is 15 amino acids. The CDR3 region is CASSFLAGTYNEQFF. In nucleotides, the CDR3 is TGTGCCAGCAGCTTTTTGGCGGGAACCTACAATGAGCAGTTCTTC.

This chain links TRBV12-3 or TRBV12-4 with TRBJ1-1; possible D gene TRBD1, 5 bases. The CDR3 has 12 amino acids. V lost 2 bases to trimming and J lost 10 bases, with 11 bases between them. The chain's CDR3 is CASSLKLQVAFF. DNA of the CDR3: TGTGCCAGCAGTTTAAAGTTACAGGTAGCTTTCTTT.